What follows are 20 T cell receptor beta chains derived from one specimen sequenced in a study of technical replicates of blood from a few donors. The protocol was immunoSEQ multiplex PCR, while the TCRdb copy is restricted to in-frame clones and leaves out a portion. The sample has roughly 15,000 clones, roughly 80% seen once. The sequencing sample was made of PBMCs. These receptors were obtained from a human donor in good health.

This sequence joins TRBV15 and TRBJ1-5; TRBD1 matches at 7 bases. Trimming removed 0 bases from V and 5 bases from J; junction bases left unmatched: 13. The CDR3 extends over 18 amino acids. CDR1 and CDR2 from the germline V gene are LNHNV and YYDKDF (reference sequence). In DNA form, the CDR3 reads TGTGCCACCAGCAGAGACTTGATCGGACAGGCATACTATCAGCCCCAGCATTTT. Amino acid sequence: CATSRDLIGQAYYQPQHF.

This clone was observed a handful of times. V gene TRBV2 combines with J gene TRBJ2-1; D perhaps matches TRBD2 (5 bases). Per the germline V gene, CDR1 is SNHLY and CDR2 is FYNNEI. V shed 6 bases and J shed 3 bases, with 18 bases lying between them. CDR3 length: 16 residues. The CDR3 loop is CASSGGWEKHYNEQFF. CDR3 DNA: TGTGCCAGCAGCGGAGGATGGGAAAAGCACTACAATGAGCAGTTCTTC. The whole variable domain, remainder taken from reference TRBV2 and TRBJ2-1, is EPEVTQTPSHQVTQMGQEVILRCVPISNHLYFYWYRQILGQKVEFLVSFYNNEISEKSEIFDDQFSVERPDGSNFTLKIRSTKLEDSAMYFCASSGGWEKHYNEQFFGPGTRLTVL.

Only a few counts were recorded for this clone. The V and J genes are TRBV5-4 and TRBJ1-1, with no clear D. Deletions cut 3 bases from V and 4 bases from J, with 13 bases between. Germline V gives CDR1 SGHNT, CDR2 YYREEE (reference sequence). This CDR3 region has 14 residues. The CDR3 loop is CASSWGRGPTEAFF. The CDR3 nucleotides are TGTGCCAGCAGCTGGGGTCGCGGGCCCACTGAAGCTTTCTTT.

This chain connects TRBV9 to TRBJ2-7; TRBD1 agrees at 7 bases. The trim removed 0 bases at V and 3 bases at J, leaving 6 bases unmatched. The CDR3 covers 15 residues. Germline CDR1 is SGDLS and CDR2 is YYNGEE. The CDR3 sequence: CASSVGGTAYYEQYF. DNA for the CDR3: TGTGCCAGCAGCGTAGGGGGGACAGCATACTACGAGCAGTACTTC.

This clone has only one observation. V gene TRBV2 combines with J gene TRBJ2-5; D is perhaps TRBD1 (6 bases). Trimming took 3 bases from V and 4 from J, leaving 15 bases between them. This CDR3 is built from 15 residues. Germline CDR1 is SNHLY and CDR2 is FYNNEI. The CDR3 region has the DNA TGTGCCAGCAGTGATCTACAGGGCGGATTAGAGACCCAGTACTTC. Amino acids: CASSDLQGGLETQYF.

This clone was seen only once. The J gene is TRBJ2-6, the V gene TRBV27; 7 bases align to TRBD1. CDR3 length: 16 amino acids. Germline lookup yields CDR1 MNHEY and CDR2 SMNVEV (reference sequence). V dropped 10 bases and J dropped 0; count of bases not matched to a gene: 9. CDR3 amino acids: CATSDRAYSGANVLTF. The CDR3 DNA reads as TGTGCCACTTCTGACAGGGCCTACTCTGGGGCCAACGTCCTGACTTTC.

This clone came up a few times. This rearrangement joins TRBV27 to TRBJ2-7, with TRBD1 matching 10 bases. CDR1 and CDR2 (germline): MNHEY, SMNVEV (reference sequence). The CDR3 totals 16 residues. V trimming: 4 bases; J trimming: 3 bases; junction bases outside the gene matches: 9. CDR3 sequence reads: CASSSFIGDRGYEQYF. The CDR3 DNA reads as TGTGCCAGCAGTTCCTTTATAGGGGACAGGGGCTACGAGCAGTACTTC.

The V call is TRBV5-1, the J call TRBJ2-3, with 7 positions matching TRBD1. The germline V gene has CDR1 SGHRS and CDR2 YFSETQ. After removal of 4 bases from V and 2 bases from J, the junction contained 4 bases not matched to a gene. This CDR3 is 14 amino acids long. The DNA of the CDR3 is TGCGCCAGCAGCCTCGGACAGGACACAGATACGCAGTATTTT. Translated: CASSLGQDTDTQYF.

The chain employs TRBV19 and TRBJ2-5; 7 bases match TRBD1. Germline CDR1 LNHDA, CDR2 SQIVND (reference sequence). The J segment lost 0 bases and the V segment lost 7 bases, leaving 5 bases of the junction unmatched. There are 14 residues in the CDR3. This CDR3 is CASKKTGNQETQYF. DNA of the CDR3: TGTGCCAGTAAAAAGACAGGGAACCAAGAGACCCAGTACTTC. The whole variable domain, filled in from reference TRBV19 and TRBJ2-5, reads DGGITQSPKYLFRKEGQNVTLSCEQNLNHDAMYWYRQDPGQGLRLIYYSQIVNDFQKGDIAEGYSVSREKKESFPLTVTSAQKNPTAFYLCASKKTGNQETQYFGPGTRLLVL.

V is TRBV18 and J is TRBJ1-5; 7 nucleotides align to TRBD1. CDR1 is KGHSH, CDR2 LQKENI, per germline. Trimming cost V 5 bases and J 3 bases; bases outside gene matches: 7. CDR3 length equals 15 residues. CDR3 in amino acids: CASSSRTGYNQPQHF. In nucleotides, the CDR3 is TGTGCCAGCTCATCCCGGACAGGCTACAATCAGCCCCAGCATTTT.

The table lists this clone with a count of one. The chain couples TRBV18 to TRBJ2-5; TRBD1 is a possible D gene (5 bases). The germline V gene has CDR1 KGHSH and CDR2 LQKENI. CDR3 size: 18 residues. V was shortened by 2 bases and J by 3 bases, with 22 bases between the two germline ends. CDR3 sequence (DNA): TGTGCCAGCTCACCATCAAGTTCGGTGAACACAGGAAAAGAGACCCAGTACTTC. Translated, it gives CASSPSSSVNTGKETQYF.

The CDR3 here is CASSQKQGLADYNEQFF. The CDR3 bases are TGTGCCAGCAGCCAAAAGCAGGGACTAGCGGATTACAATGAGCAGTTCTTC. The chain recombines TRBV4-2 with TRBJ2-1; 11 bases map to TRBD2. The CDR3 runs 17 residues. Germline V gives CDR1 LGHNA, CDR2 YNFKEQ. The J segment lost 4 bases and the V segment lost 2 bases, leaving 7 bases of the junction unmatched.

The chain employs TRBV7-8 and TRBJ2-7; D unresolved. Trimming removed 1 base from V and 5 bases from J, with 9 bases in between. The CDR3 is made up of 13 amino acids. Germline loops: CDR1 SGHVS, CDR2 FQNEAQ. The DNA of the CDR3 is TGTGCCAGCAGCTTAGAATGGCGGAACGAGCAGTACTTC. This gives the protein CASSLEWRNEQYF.

V and J are TRBV4-1 and TRBJ2-7; 8 nucleotides align to TRBD1. The CDR3 covers 14 residues. The V gene's germline CDR1 is MGHRA and CDR2 YSYEKL. The V and J ends lost 0 bases and 5 bases, in that order; junction bases with no gene match: 3. CDR3 region: CASSQETGGNEQYF. The CDR3 nucleotides read TGCGCCAGCAGCCAAGAAACAGGGGGGAACGAGCAGTACTTC.

This clone was counted only a few times. The rearrangement uses TRBV19 and TRBJ1-2; TRBD1 matches at 8 bases. V was pared by 9 bases and J by 3 bases, with 9 bases of the junction left unmatched. The V gene's germline CDR1 is LNHDA and CDR2 SQIVND (reference sequence). The CDR3 contains 14 residues. The CDR3 DNA reads TGTGCCAGCACCAGGACAGGGATGGACTATGGCTACACCTTC. It specifies CASTRTGMDYGYTF.

The chain links TRBV27 to TRBJ2-7, with 7 bases fitting TRBD1. CDR1 and CDR2 (germline): MNHEY, SMNVEV (reference sequence). The V and J ends lost 4 bases and 4 bases, in that order; junction bases with no gene match: 7. This CDR3 is 14 amino acids long. The CDR3, as DNA: TGTGCCAGCAGTTGGACAGGAGAGGCATACGAGCAGTACTTC. Translated: CASSWTGEAYEQYF.

The chain is built from TRBV7-8 and TRBJ2-1; 14 bases agree with TRBD2. Trimming at V came to 3 bases and at J to 9 bases, leaving 13 bases not matched to a gene. This CDR3 comprises 18 residues. Germline V gene sequence: CDR1 SGHVS, CDR2 FQNEAQ. The CDR3 reads CASSLREPGLAGDTEQFF. The DNA of the CDR3 is TGTGCCAGCAGCTTGAGGGAACCGGGACTAGCGGGAGATACTGAGCAGTTCTTC. The complete variable domain, with remaining parts taken from reference TRBV7-8 and TRBJ2-1, reads GAGVSQSPRYKVAKRGQDVALRCDPISGHVSLFWYQQALGQGPEFLTYFQNEAQLDKSGLPSDRFFAERPEGSVSTLKIQRTQQEDSAVYLCASSLREPGLAGDTEQFFGPGTRLTVL.

This chain connects TRBV6-4 to TRBJ2-6; D is possibly TRBD1 (5 bases). V lost 6 bases, J lost 1 base, and 16 bases lay in between. The germline V gene encodes CDR1 MRHNA and CDR2 SNTAGT. The CDR3 runs 17 residues. As DNA, the CDR3 is TGTGCCAGCAGCCGCGACAGCGTCGCTTCTGGGGCCAACGTCCTGACTTTC. It yields the protein CASSRDSVASGANVLTF.

This chain joins TRBV4-2 and TRBJ2-3; a possible D gene is TRBD2 (6 bases). The CDR3 covers 15 residues. Germline values: CDR1 LGHNA, CDR2 YNFKEQ. V lost 3 bases, J lost 3 bases, and 13 bases lay in between. CDR3 protein: CASSHERLVTDTQYF. The CDR3 DNA sequence: TGTGCCAGCAGCCACGAAAGACTAGTAACAGATACGCAGTATTTT.

V gene TRBV7-8 combines with J gene TRBJ2-2; D call uncertain. V lost 5 bases to trimming and J lost 4 bases, with 17 bases between them. The germline V gene has CDR1 SGHVS and CDR2 FQNEAQ. CDR3 length equals 16 residues. The CDR3, as DNA: TGTGCCAGCAGCAAATCCCGGGTTTTAGGCACCGGGGAGCTGTTTTTT. Protein: CASSKSRVLGTGELFF.